The 10 T cell receptor beta chains below all came from one sample that was sequenced in a study of blood T cell repertoires in COVID-19. Profiled with immunoSEQ multiplex PCR; TCRdb holds only in-frame clones, not every one. The data hold about 480,000 clones, with 88% observed a single time. Material for sequencing was PBMCs or T cells enriched from blood (not recorded which). Receptor source: a woman aged 40 to 55 who had recovered from COVID-19.

Written as DNA, the CDR3 is TGTGCCAGCAGCAAATCCGGGACAGGGGCGGCCTACGAGCAGTACTTC. Translation gives CASSKSGTGAAYEQYF. This chain uses TRBV5-4 with TRBJ2-7; 10 bases match TRBD1. Germline V lookup: CDR1 SGHNT, CDR2 YYREEE (reference sequence). Trimming at V came to 4 bases and at J to 2 bases, leaving 9 bases not matched to a gene. There are 16 residues in the CDR3.

V and J are TRBV3-1 (or the pseudogene TRBV3-2) and TRBJ1-2; D might be TRBD1 (5 bases). The CDR3 loop spans 13 amino acids. V lost 1 base to trimming and J lost 6 bases, with 9 bases between them. CDR1 is LGHDT, CDR2 YNNKEL, per germline (reference sequence). CDR3: CASSQGQRHGYTF. CDR3 DNA sequence: TGTGCCAGCAGCCAAGGACAGAGGCATGGCTACACCTTC.

The CDR3 here is CASSLWTGMNTEAFF. DNA for the CDR3: TGTGCCAGCAGTTTATGGACAGGTATGAACACTGAAGCTTTCTTT. The chain joins TRBV28 to TRBJ1-1; D might be TRBD1 (6 bases). Deletions cut 0 bases from V and 0 bases from J, with 8 bases between. From germline, CDR1 is MDHEN and CDR2 SYDVKM. The CDR3 extends over 15 amino acids.

The chain links TRBV4-2 to TRBJ1-6, with 9 bases matching TRBD1. This CDR3 has 16 residues. Germline trimming cut 1 base from V and 8 bases from J; bases unmatched to any gene: 6. The germline V gene has CDR1 LGHNA and CDR2 YNFKEQ. CDR3 coding DNA: TGTGCCAGCAGCCAAGGACAGGGGGTGAGAGATTCACCCCTCCACTTT. It is translated as CASSQGQGVRDSPLHF.

J is TRBJ1-4 and V is TRBV3-1 (or the pseudogene TRBV3-2), with 9 bases matching TRBD1. Germline V gives CDR1 LGHDT, CDR2 YNNKEL (reference sequence). The CDR3 totals 15 residues. J gave up 8 bases and V 1 base, and 5 bases lay outside the gene matches. CDR3 in amino acids: CASSQVTGGREKLFF. CDR3 DNA sequence: TGTGCCAGCAGCCAAGTTACAGGGGGCCGGGAAAAACTGTTTTTT.

The V and J genes are TRBV4-2 and TRBJ2-6, with 9 bases lining up with TRBD1. This CDR3 has 16 residues. V gave up 6 bases and J gave up 2 bases; unmatched junction bases: 5. CDR1 and CDR2 from the germline V gene are LGHNA and YNFKEQ. The CDR3 sequence: CASRRTGETGANVLTF. The CDR3 bases are TGTGCCAGCAGGCGGACAGGGGAAACTGGGGCCAACGTCCTGACTTTC.

V gene TRBV2 combines with J gene TRBJ2-5, with no clear D. The CDR3 totals 13 residues. Trimming pared 3 bases from V and 0 bases from J, leaving 5 bases between. Germline V CDR1 and CDR2: SNHLY, FYNNEI. This CDR3 reads CASSDTDQETQYF. The CDR3 region has the DNA TGTGCCAGCAGTGATACAGACCAAGAGACCCAGTACTTC.

V gene TRBV2 combines with J gene TRBJ1-1; D possibly corresponds to TRBD1 (5 bases). This CDR3 spans 13 amino acids. The V end was cut by 4 bases, the J end by 1 base, with 7 bases between. Per the germline V gene, CDR1 is SNHLY and CDR2 is FYNNEI. The CDR3 DNA sequence: TGTGCCAGCAGTGCCGACAGGAACACTGAAGCTTTCTTT. Protein sequence: CASSADRNTEAFF.

V is TRBV30 and J is TRBJ2-5, with D unclear. Germline V CDR1 and CDR2: GTSNPN, SVGIG (reference sequence). V was pared by 5 bases and J by 7 bases, with 11 bases between. This CDR3 is built from 11 residues. CDR3 residues: CAWEEYGTQYF. DNA for the CDR3: TGTGCCTGGGAGGAGTATGGGACCCAGTACTTC.

V gene TRBV3-1 (or the pseudogene TRBV3-2) combines with J gene TRBJ2-2; 10 nucleotides agree with TRBD2. J gave up 7 bases and V 8 bases, and 16 bases lay outside the gene matches. The CDR3 is 17 amino acids. From germline, CDR1 is LGHDT and CDR2 YNNKEL (reference sequence). CDR3 sequence reads: CASSYRLAGVSGGELFF. As DNA, the CDR3 is TGTGCCAGCTCATATAGGCTAGCGGGAGTATCTGGCGGGGAGCTGTTTTTT.